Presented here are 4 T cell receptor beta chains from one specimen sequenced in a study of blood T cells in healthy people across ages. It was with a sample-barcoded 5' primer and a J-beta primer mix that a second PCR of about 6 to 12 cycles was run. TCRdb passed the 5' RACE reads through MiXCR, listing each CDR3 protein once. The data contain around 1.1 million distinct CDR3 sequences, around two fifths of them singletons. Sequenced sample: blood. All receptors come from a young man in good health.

DNA of the CDR3: TGTGCCAGCAGCACTAGCGGGGGGGCCTCAGATACGCAGTATTTT. It encodes CASSTSGGASDTQYF. The gene calls are TRBV11-2 and TRBJ2-3; 13 nucleotides align to TRBD2. The CDR3 consists of 15 residues. Trimming at V came to 5 bases and at J to 4 bases, leaving 3 bases not matched to a gene. The germline gives CDR1 SGHAT, CDR2 FQNNGV. Complete variable domain (other parts from reference TRBV11-2 and TRBJ2-3): EAGVAQSPRYKIIEKRQSVAFWCNPISGHATLYWYQQILGQGPKLLIQFQNNGVVDDSQLPKDRFSAERLKGVDSTLKIQPAKLEDSAVYLCASSTSGGASDTQYFGPGTRLTVL.

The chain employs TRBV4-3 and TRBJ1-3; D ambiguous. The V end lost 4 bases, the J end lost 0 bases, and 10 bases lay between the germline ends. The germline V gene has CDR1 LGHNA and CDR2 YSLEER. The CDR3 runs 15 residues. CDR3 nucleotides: TGCGCCAGCAGCCCCGCCCAGGACTCTGGAAACACCATATATTTT. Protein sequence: CASSPAQDSGNTIYF.

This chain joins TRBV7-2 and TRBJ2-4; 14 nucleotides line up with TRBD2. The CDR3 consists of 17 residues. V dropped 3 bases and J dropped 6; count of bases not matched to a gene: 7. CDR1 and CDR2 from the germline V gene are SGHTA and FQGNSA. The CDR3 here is CASSFTGLAGVGNIQYF. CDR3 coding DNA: TGTGCCAGCAGCTTCACGGGACTAGCGGGGGTGGGAAACATTCAGTACTTC.

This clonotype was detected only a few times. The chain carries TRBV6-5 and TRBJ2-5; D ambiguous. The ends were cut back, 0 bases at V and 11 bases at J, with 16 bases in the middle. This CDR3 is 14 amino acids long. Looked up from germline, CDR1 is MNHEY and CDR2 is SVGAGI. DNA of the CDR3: TGTGCCAGCAGTTACTCGGGTTCCTACAATGAGCAGTACTTC. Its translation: CASSYSGSYNEQYF.